The 11 T cell receptor beta chains in this list originate from one sample, sequenced in a study of T cells after yellow fever vaccination. Each CDR3 protein gets one entry after TCRdb re-called the 5' RACE reads with MiXCR. The sample lists under 200,000 distinct CDR3 sequences, about 11% occurring once. The input for sequencing was CD8+ T cells sorted from PBMCs, taken 15 days after the yellow fever booster vaccination. Every receptor here comes from a man younger than 30 who received the YFV17D yellow fever vaccine.

As DNA, the CDR3 is TGTGCCAGCAGCCTCCTCCGGGTGACGAACACTGAAGCTTTCTTT. Translated, it gives CASSLLRVTNTEAFF. The J gene is TRBJ1-1, the V gene TRBV5-5; no firm D call. Looked up from germline, CDR1 is SGHKS and CDR2 is YYEKEE (reference sequence). V lost 4 bases, J lost 1 base, and 14 bases lay in between. This CDR3 region has 15 residues.

V is TRBV7-3 and J is TRBJ1-2, with D maybe TRBD1 (6 bases). The CDR3 runs to 14 residues. CDR1 is SGHTA and CDR2 is FQGTGA in the germline V gene. V lost 4 bases to trimming and J lost 4 bases, with 13 bases between them. CDR3 nucleotides: TGTGCCAGCAGCTCGCCGGGACACATCTATGGCTACACCTTC. It yields the protein CASSSPGHIYGYTF.

The chain combines TRBV27 with TRBJ2-2; D is possibly TRBD2 (5 bases). This CDR3 region has 14 residues. With 2 bases removed from V and 4 bases from J, the gap between germline ends came to 8 bases. Germline loops: CDR1 MNHEY, CDR2 SMNVEV (reference sequence). CDR3 in amino acids: CASSLIAGTGELFF. In nucleotides, the CDR3 is TGTGCCAGCAGTTTAATTGCGGGCACCGGGGAGCTGTTTTTT.

This clonotype was counted many times. The chain combines TRBV5-1 with TRBJ2-7; perhaps TRBD1 as D (6 bases). This CDR3 comprises 14 residues. Trimming pared 6 bases from V and 4 bases from J, leaving 17 bases between. Germline V gives CDR1 SGHRS, CDR2 YFSETQ. The CDR3 loop is CASNTDRRRYEQYV. CDR3 DNA: TGCGCCAGCAACACTGACAGGAGGCGTTACGAGCAGTACGTC.

J is TRBJ2-7 and V is TRBV5-1; the D is unclear. This CDR3 contains 14 residues. Germline lookup yields CDR1 SGHRS and CDR2 YFSETQ. The V end was cut by 0 bases, the J end by 1 base, with 8 bases between. The CDR3 DNA is TGCGCCAGCAGCTTGGAGGCCGAATCCTACGAGCAGTACTTC. Its protein is CASSLEAESYEQYF.

This clonotype was seen more than once but under ten times. The rearrangement uses TRBV5-6 and TRBJ2-1; TRBD1 matches at 9 bases. The CDR3 length is 14 residues. Trimming removed 4 bases from V and 8 bases from J; junction bases left unmatched: 7. Germline V gene data show CDR1 as SGHDT and CDR2 as YYEEEE. DNA for the CDR3: TGTGCCAGCAGCCCCGGGACAGGGTGGGATGAGCAGTTCTTC. Amino acid sequence: CASSPGTGWDEQFF.

In this sample, this clonotype turned up many times. This rearrangement joins TRBV6-6 to TRBJ2-1; a weak D match, TRBD1 (6 bases). This CDR3 has 13 residues. Germline V gene sequence: CDR1 MNHNY, CDR2 SVGAGI (reference sequence). V lost 6 bases and J lost 8, with 14 bases in between. The DNA of the CDR3 is TGTGCCAGCAGCAGGACAGAAGTGGATGAGCAGTTCTTC. It translates to CASSRTEVDEQFF.

This clonotype was seen a few times. The chain uses TRBV4-1 and TRBJ2-5; possibly TRBD2 for D (5 bases). V gave up 5 bases and J gave up 5 bases, with 18 bases separating them. The CDR3 is made up of 15 amino acids. CDR1 and CDR2 (germline): MGHRA, YSYEKL. The CDR3 is CASSTRGRVGETQYF. CDR3 coding DNA: TGCGCCAGCAGCACCCGAGGGCGGGTCGGGGAGACCCAGTACTTC.

The table lists this clonotype with a few counts. The chain couples TRBV6-2 or TRBV6-3 to TRBJ2-3; TRBD2 matches 7 bases. This CDR3 has 15 amino acids. Germline V gene sequence: CDR1 MNHEY, CDR2 SVGEGT. The J segment lost 6 bases and the V segment lost 6 bases, leaving 12 bases of the junction unmatched. This chain's CDR3 is CASRRLASHSDTQYF. CDR3 coding DNA: TGTGCCAGCAGACGACTAGCTTCCCATTCGGATACGCAGTATTTT.

This clonotype was counted a few times. The chain couples TRBV6-5 to TRBJ2-2, with D possibly TRBD2 on 6 matching bases. V was trimmed by 0 bases and J by 3 bases, leaving 11 bases between them. The CDR3 runs 16 residues. Germline V gives CDR1 MNHEY, CDR2 SVGAGI. The CDR3 region has the DNA TGTGCCAGCAGTTACTCAGGACTATACCACACCGGGGAGCTGTTTTTT. Amino acids: CASSYSGLYHTGELFF.

The rearrangement links TRBV5-1 to TRBJ2-2, with D tentatively TRBD1 (5 bases). This CDR3 spans 16 amino acids. In germline, CDR1 is SGHRS, CDR2 YFSETQ. Trimming pared 4 bases from V and 0 bases from J, leaving 13 bases between. CDR3: CASSPSWTPNTGELFF. DNA of the CDR3: TGCGCCAGCAGCCCGTCGTGGACACCGAACACCGGGGAGCTGTTTTTT.